The rows below give T cell receptor beta chains drawn from one sample of a study of tumor and adjacent non-tumor tissue in lung cancer. One entry per CDR3 protein, called by TCRdb with MiXCR from the multiplex PCR reads. The sample lists fewer than 120,000 distinct CDR3 sequences, around 82% occurring once. The sequenced sample was lung tumor tissue. The receptors were sampled from a man between 65 and 79 years old with non-small cell lung cancer. Both conserved end residues are part of each CDR3. D genes are given only for firm matches. Rows may omit the clone size; those that give it use once, few, many or a size class.

size,V,D,J,CDR3,DNA
-,TRBV29-1,-,TRBJ2-5,CSVDYRFHETQYF,TGCAGCGTGGACTACAGGTTCCACGAGACCCAGTACTTC
-,TRBV13,-,TRBJ2-3,CASSPTPDLTDAQYF,TGTGCCAGCAGCCCAACCCCGGACCTCACGGACGCGCAGTATTTT
-,TRBV5-1,TRBD2,TRBJ2-1,CASNSRGLVSEQFF,TGCGCCAGCAACTCAAGGGGACTAGTGAGTGAGCAGTTCTTC
-,TRBV10-3,TRBD2,TRBJ2-3,CAISDISGMDTDTQYF,TGTGCCATCAGCGATATTAGCGGGATGGACACAGATACGCAGTATTTT
-,TRBV5-6,-,TRBJ1-6,CASSFGDISYNSPLHF,TGTGCCAGCAGCTTCGGAGATATCTCCTATAATTCACCCCTCCACTTT
many,TRBV24-1,-,TRBJ2-1,CATSQDIYNEQFF,TGTGCCACCAGTCAGGACATTTACAATGAGCAGTTCTTC
-,TRBV5-1,-,TRBJ2-7,CASSLSGTDYEQYF,TGCGCGAGCAGCTTGAGCGGGACAGATTACGAGCAGTATTTC
-,TRBV6-6,TRBD1,TRBJ1-2,CASRGQGFIGVYTF,TGTGCCAGCAGAGGACAGGGTTTCATTGGTGTGTACACCTTC
once,TRBV11-2,TRBD2,TRBJ2-7,CASSEGGNNDQYF,TGTGCCAGCAGCGAGGGAGGGAACAATGACCAGTACTTC
-,TRBV2,TRBD2,TRBJ2-5,CASASGWGWETQYF,TGTGCCAGCGCTAGCGGCTGGGGTTGGGAGACCCAGTACTTC
many,TRBV20-1,-,TRBJ1-2,CSARDLARTTYGYTF,TGCAGTGCTAGAGATTTAGCTAGGACAACCTATGGCTACACCTTC
many,TRBV5-1,-,TRBJ2-2,CASSLDGIGELFF,TGCGCCAGCAGCTTGGATGGGATCGGGGAGCTGTTTTTT
-,TRBV20-1,-,TRBJ2-7,CSARVSGLIYEHYF,TGCAGTGCCAGGGTTTCCGGTCTAATCTACGAGCATTACTTC
-,TRBV11-3,-,TRBJ2-7,CAKSLVTGTTYDQYF,TGTGCCAAAAGCTTAGTGACAGGGACTACCTACGATCAGTACTTC
-,TRBV5-5,-,TRBJ1-2,CASGLDGFYGYTF,TGTGCCTCCGGCTTGGATGGGTTCTATGGCTACACCTTC
-,TRBV29-1,-,TRBJ2-2,CSADVAGSTGELLF,TGCAGCGCTGACGTAGCCGGGAGCACCGGGGAGCTGCTTTTT
-,TRBV2,TRBD1,TRBJ1-2,CASSLGQAYGYTF,TGTGCCAGCAGTCTCGGACAGGCCTATGGCTACACCTTC